This TCR beta chain stems from a study of human T cells and chemical hapten exposure. Time point denoted: patch test 1, 2 weeks after DPC sensitization. The treatment: therapeutic diphenylcyclopropenone sensitization with weekly scalp DPC. At every patch-test visit, blood was drawn before the patch test was applied. Sample donors consisted of patients with alopecia, aged 18 to 70 years, who were suitable for DPC. This clonotype showed up just a few times. One entry per CDR3 protein, called by TCRdb with MiXCR from the RACE reads. The sample lists under 450,000 distinct CDR3 sequences, around 5% occurring once. V was clipped by 4 bases and J by 5 bases; unmatched bases: 12. CDR3 length: 16 residues. CDR1 and CDR2 from the germline V gene are LGHDT and YNNKEL (reference sequence).

The chain carries TRBV3-1 and TRBJ2-7, with 9 bases aligning to TRBD1. The receptor comes from a woman in her 50s with alopecia areata. Some clones in this sample may be carry-over from other donors' samples. The input for sequencing was whole blood, taken in connection with sensitization to the hapten diphenylcyclopropenone (DPC). CDR3 residues: CASSLAYRGLYHEQYF. The CDR3 coding sequence is TGTGCCAGCAGCCTAGCCTACAGGGGGCTATACCACGAGCAGTACTTC.